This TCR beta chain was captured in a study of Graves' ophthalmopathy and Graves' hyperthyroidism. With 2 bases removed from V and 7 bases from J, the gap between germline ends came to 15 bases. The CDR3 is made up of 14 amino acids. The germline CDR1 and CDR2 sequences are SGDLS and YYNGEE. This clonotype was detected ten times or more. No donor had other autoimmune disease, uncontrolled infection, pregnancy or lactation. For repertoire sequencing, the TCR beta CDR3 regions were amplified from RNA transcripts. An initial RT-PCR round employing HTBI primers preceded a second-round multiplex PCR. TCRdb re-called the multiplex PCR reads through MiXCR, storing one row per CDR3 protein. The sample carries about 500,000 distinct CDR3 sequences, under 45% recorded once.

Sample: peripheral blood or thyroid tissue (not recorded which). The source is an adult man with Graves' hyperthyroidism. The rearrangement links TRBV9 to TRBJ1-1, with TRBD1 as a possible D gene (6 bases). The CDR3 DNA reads TGTGCCAGCAGCGTTATCCCGGGACATAGTGAAGCTTTCTTT. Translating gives CASSVIPGHSEAFF.